A selection of T cell receptor beta chains follows, all from one sample in a study of T cell repertoires in cytomegalovirus infection. TCRdb re-called the reads through MiXCR, storing one row per CDR3 protein. The sample shows approximately 200,000 distinct CDR3 sequences, over 25% of them seen only once. Sequences were obtained from PBMCs. These receptors all stem from a human donor in good health (CMV status not recorded). Some clones in this sample may be carry-over from other donors' samples. Each CDR3 is given with its conserved first and last residue. Each record gives: clone size, D gene, J gene, V gene, CDR3 protein, CDR3 DNA. D genes are given only for firm matches. Some rows have no size entry. The others give once, few or many, or a class for an expanded clone.

few | TRBD1 | TRBJ1-2 | TRBV5-6 | CASSPDRGRRGYTF | TGTGCCAGCAGCCCGGACAGGGGGCGCCGGGGCTACACCTTC
few | - | TRBJ2-7 | TRBV12-3/TRBV12-4 | CASSLEEFSYEQYF | TGTGCCAGCAGTTTAGAGGAATTCTCCTACGAGCAGTACTTC
- | - | TRBJ2-5 | TRBV11-2 | CASSTGHGEETQYF | TGTGCCAGCAGCACGGGACACGGGGAAGAGACCCAGTACTTC
few | - | TRBJ2-7 | TRBV6-2/TRBV6-3 | CASSQLLLSGEQYF | TGTGCCAGCAGTCAGCTACTCCTTTCCGGCGAGCAGTACTTC
- | TRBD2 | TRBJ2-2 | TRBV6-6 | CASSPGGAGELFF | TGTGCCAGCAGCCCCGGGGGGGCCGGGGAGCTGTTTTTT
- | - | TRBJ2-7 | TRBV5-5 | CASSSDSELSYEQYF | TGTGCCAGCAGCTCTGACAGCGAACTATCCTACGAGCAGTACTTC
- | TRBD1 | TRBJ2-2 | TRBV19 | CASSIGQGPNTGELFF | TGTGCCAGTAGTATAGGACAGGGGCCGAACACCGGGGAGCTGTTTTTT
- | - | TRBJ2-7 | TRBV7-3 | CASSATGWDEQYF | TGTGCCAGCAGCGCCACAGGGTGGGACGAGCAGTACTTC
- | - | TRBJ2-2 | TRBV29-1 | CSALGPNTGELFF | TGCAGCGCTCTTGGCCCGAACACCGGGGAGCTGTTTTTT
- | - | TRBJ2-7 | TRBV15 | CATSRDEMGAPYEQYF | TGTGCCACCAGCAGAGATGAGATGGGGGCCCCTTACGAGCAGTACTTC
few | - | TRBJ2-1 | TRBV7-6 | CASSPGLTYNEQFF | TGTGCCAGCAGCCCGGGTCTTACCTACAATGAGCAGTTCTTC
few | - | TRBJ1-1 | TRBV19 | CASSILTASEAFF | TGTGCCAGTAGTATCCTGACGGCATCTGAAGCTTTCTTT
- | - | TRBJ2-5 | TRBV12-3/TRBV12-4 | CASGTPGLETQYF | TGTGCCAGTGGGACTCCTGGGTTAGAGACCCAGTACTTC
- | - | TRBJ1-3 | TRBV25-1 | CASSTGGGNTIYF | TGTGCCTCTTCAACCGGCGGGGGAAACACCATATATTTT
- | TRBD2 | TRBJ2-1 | TRBV6-8 | CASISSSVASELAGGNEQFF | TGTGCCAGCATTTCTAGTTCGGTTGCTTCAGAGCTAGCGGGGGGGAATGAGCAGTTCTTC
few | - | TRBJ2-3 | TRBV7-2 | CASSLAKTTDTQYF | TGTGCCAGCAGCTTAGCGAAGACGACAGATACGCAGTATTTT
- | - | TRBJ1-2 | TRBV19 | CASSPSTGYYGYTF | TGTGCCAGTAGTCCCTCCACAGGGTACTATGGCTACACCTTC
- | - | TRBJ1-4 | TRBV12-3/TRBV12-4 | CASSRTSRVGKLFF | TGTGCCAGCAGCCGGACATCCCGGGTCGGAAAACTGTTTTTT
- | - | TRBJ2-7 | TRBV7-2 | CASSLAGRTEQYF | TGTGCCAGCAGCTTAGCGGGAAGGACCGAGCAGTACTTC
many | TRBD1 | TRBJ2-7 | TRBV7-9 | CASSPRDRVNEQYF | TGTGCCAGCAGCCCACGGGACAGGGTCAACGAGCAGTACTTC
- | TRBD2 | TRBJ2-7 | TRBV5-1 | CASSLAGGSGGPKGDEQYF | TGCGCCAGCAGCTTGGCCGGAGGTAGCGGGGGGCCCAAGGGGGACGAGCAGTACTTC
once | - | TRBJ1-4 | TRBV29-1 | CSVESANEKLFF | TGCAGCGTTGAGAGCGCCAATGAAAAACTGTTTTTT
- | TRBD2 | TRBJ2-1 | TRBV18 | CASSPWEGHEQFF | TGTGCCAGCTCACCCTGGGAGGGGCATGAGCAGTTCTTC
- | TRBD1 | TRBJ1-6 | TRBV3-1 | CASSQETGTWDSPLHF | TGTGCCAGCAGCCAGGAGACAGGGACATGGGATTCACCCCTCCACTTT
- | - | TRBJ1-1 | TRBV29-1 | CSHKEGTRTEAFF | TGCAGCCACAAAGAGGGGACGAGGACTGAAGCTTTCTTT
- | TRBD1 | TRBJ1-4 | TRBV7-6 | CASSSSGTGGLGEKLFF | TGTGCCAGCAGCTCATCCGGGACAGGGGGCTTAGGTGAAAAACTGTTTTTT
- | - | TRBJ1-1 | TRBV7-8 | CASSLAAGYAFF | TGTGCCAGCAGCTTAGCCGCGGGATACGCTTTCTTT
- | - | TRBJ2-7 | TRBV7-3 | CASSLQDRSEYF | TGTGCCAGCAGCTTACAGGACAGATCGGAGTACTTC
- | - | TRBJ1-1 | TRBV2 | CASIDRTEAFF | TGTGCCAGCATTGACCGGACTGAAGCTTTCTTT
- | - | TRBJ2-3 | TRBV5-1 | CASSFYLADTQYF | TGCGCCAGCAGCTTCTACTTGGCAGATACGCAGTATTTT
- | - | TRBJ1-2 | TRBV12-3/TRBV12-4 | CASSSRRANYGYTF | TGTGCCAGCAGTTCCAGGAGGGCTAACTATGGCTACACCTTC
few | - | TRBJ1-5 | TRBV19 | CASTTGREPQHF | TGTGCCAGTACCACGGGCAGGGAGCCCCAGCATTTT
few | TRBD1 | TRBJ1-2 | TRBV11-2 | CASSLGTGDSYTF | TGTGCCAGCAGCTTAGGGACAGGGGATAGCTACACCTTC
- | - | TRBJ1-1 | TRBV9 | CASSVKGLSTEAFF | TGTGCCAGCAGCGTGAAAGGGTTGAGCACTGAAGCTTTCTTT
once | - | TRBJ1-1 | TRBV2 | CAKANGWGERNTEAFF | TGTGCCAAAGCAAATGGATGGGGCGAGAGGAACACTGAAGCTTTCTTT
- | - | TRBJ2-6 | TRBV5-8 | CASSFFISGANVLTF | TGTGCCAGCAGCTTTTTCATCTCTGGGGCCAACGTCCTGACTTTC
- | - | TRBJ2-7 | TRBV6-1 | CASSESFGVYEQYF | TGTGCCAGCAGTGAAAGCTTTGGCGTTTACGAGCAGTACTTC
many | TRBD2 | TRBJ2-5 | TRBV7-2 | CASSLAQRGGRETQYF | TGTGCCAGCAGCTTAGCCCAGCGGGGGGGCCGAGAGACCCAGTACTTC
many | TRBD1 | TRBJ1-3 | TRBV7-2 | CASSFTGTGGNTIYF | TGTGCCAGCAGCTTCACCGGGACAGGAGGAAACACCATATATTTT
many | - | TRBJ2-3 | TRBV7-8 | CASSQQGNTQYF | TGTGCCAGCAGCCAACAGGGTAATACGCAGTATTTT
- | TRBD2 | TRBJ2-5 | TRBV4-2 | CASSHPGTNQETQYF | TGTGCCAGCAGCCACCCCGGGACTAATCAAGAGACCCAGTACTTC
few | - | TRBJ1-2 | TRBV7-9 | CASSLESPPSGYTF | TGTGCCAGCAGCTTAGAATCCCCTCCGTCCGGCTACACCTTC
- | - | TRBJ1-3 | TRBV7-6 | CASSLGGRREAGNTIYF | TGTGCCAGCAGCTTAGGGGGCCGAAGAGAAGCTGGAAACACCATATATTTT
few | - | TRBJ2-6 | TRBV28 | CASSPANVLTF | TGTGCCAGCAGCCCGGCCAACGTCCTGACTTTC
few | TRBD1 | TRBJ2-1 | TRBV19 | CASSIRALTGGSYNEQFF | TGTGCCAGTAGTATTCGGGCTTTAACAGGGGGCTCCTACAATGAGCAGTTCTTC
few | - | TRBJ1-5 | TRBV19 | CASRLQGGNQPQHF | TGTGCCAGTAGGCTACAGGGAGGCAATCAGCCCCAGCATTTT
many | TRBD1 | TRBJ1-3 | TRBV7-2 | CASSSAPGQGRNTIYF | TGTGCCAGCAGCTCAGCCCCGGGACAGGGAAGAAACACCATATATTTT
many | TRBD1 | TRBJ1-4 | TRBV27 | CASSFSPGTGSLGGDEKLFF | TGTGCCAGCAGTTTTTCTCCCGGGACAGGCTCCCTCGGAGGGGATGAAAAACTGTTTTTT
- | TRBD1 | TRBJ1-6 | TRBV10-3 | CAISGTGGLPPLHF | TGTGCCATCAGTGGGACAGGGGGACTTCCACCCCTCCACTTT
- | TRBD2 | TRBJ2-2 | TRBV19 | CASSYVAGGQGELFF | TGTGCCAGTAGTTATGTGGCGGGAGGTCAGGGGGAGCTGTTTTTT
many | TRBD2 | TRBJ2-2 | TRBV7-2 | CASSPNGGYTGELFF | TGTGCCAGCAGCCCGAACGGGGGGTACACCGGGGAGCTGTTTTTT
few | - | TRBJ2-3 | TRBV7-2 | CASSTWEFSTDTQYF | TGTGCCAGCAGTACCTGGGAGTTTTCCACAGATACGCAGTATTTT
few | TRBD1 | TRBJ1-3 | TRBV28 | CASSSTGTGGEGGNTIYF | TGTGCCAGCAGTTCCACCGGGACAGGGGGCGAGGGTGGAAACACCATATATTTT
- | TRBD1 | TRBJ1-6 | TRBV7-9 | CASSSLTGSDSPLHF | TGTGCCAGCAGTTCTTTGACAGGGTCTGATTCACCCCTCCACTTT
many | TRBD1 | TRBJ1-2 | TRBV7-2 | CASSWGTGVYYGYTF | TGTGCCAGCAGCTGGGGGACAGGGGTATACTATGGCTACACCTTC